The text below deals with one T cell receptor (beta chain). At one of its ends the junction is not consistent with the germline gene, which may arise from a read error. The method was immunoSEQ multiplex PCR; TCRdb's version includes in-frame clones alone and lacks a portion of them. The data hold about 430,000 clones, with roughly 90% observed a single time. Membership in each cohort depended on participant-reported clinical history. People in the exposed group encountered a COVID-19 case within 2 weeks before entering the study. Germline-derived CDR1 and CDR2 are SGHDN and FVKESK. The CDR3 is 14 residues long. This record comes from a study of blood T cell repertoires in COVID-19. In the study overall: Sources were T cells, B-cell-depleted T cells, or PBMCs; the material itself was cDNA or gDNA.

The sequence derives from a woman under 30 who had been exposed to COVID-19. The chain links TRBV14 to TRBJ1-2; 7 bases map to TRBD1. The specimen sequenced was PBMCs or T cells enriched from blood (not recorded which). For the CDR3, the DNA is TGTGCCAGCAGTCAAGGGGGCGCGCCCTATGGCTACACCTTC. It specifies CASSQGGAPYGYTF.